This T cell receptor beta chain was captured in a study of blood T cell repertoires in COVID-19. Looking at the study overall: PBMCs, B-cell-depleted T cells, or T cells were the source of the cDNA or gDNA that made up the material.

Individuals drawn from around 25 US areas were roughly 18 to 95 years old. Authors' data handling: Reference gene primers were amplified, and this amplification served to estimate nucleated cell counts. Generated by immunoSEQ multiplex PCR, the TCRdb table keeps only in-frame clones and is missing some. That table furnishes V, J and clone size, whereas the DNA furnished D and trimming. This table has a few hundred thousand clones, roughly 80% appearing once. After removal of 5 bases from V and 0 bases from J, the junction contained 7 bases not matched to a gene. The CDR3 is 16 residues long. The germline gives CDR1 SGHTA, CDR2 FQGTGA.

This TCR was sampled from a woman between 40 and 55 years old with acute COVID-19. This chain connects TRBV7-3 to TRBJ2-1; 7 positions match TRBD2. Specimen: PBMCs or T cells enriched from blood (not recorded which). The CDR3 DNA reads TGTGCCAGCAGCACCTACGGGGGGAGCTCCTACAATGAGCAGTTCTTC. Amino acid sequence: CASSTYGGSSYNEQFF.